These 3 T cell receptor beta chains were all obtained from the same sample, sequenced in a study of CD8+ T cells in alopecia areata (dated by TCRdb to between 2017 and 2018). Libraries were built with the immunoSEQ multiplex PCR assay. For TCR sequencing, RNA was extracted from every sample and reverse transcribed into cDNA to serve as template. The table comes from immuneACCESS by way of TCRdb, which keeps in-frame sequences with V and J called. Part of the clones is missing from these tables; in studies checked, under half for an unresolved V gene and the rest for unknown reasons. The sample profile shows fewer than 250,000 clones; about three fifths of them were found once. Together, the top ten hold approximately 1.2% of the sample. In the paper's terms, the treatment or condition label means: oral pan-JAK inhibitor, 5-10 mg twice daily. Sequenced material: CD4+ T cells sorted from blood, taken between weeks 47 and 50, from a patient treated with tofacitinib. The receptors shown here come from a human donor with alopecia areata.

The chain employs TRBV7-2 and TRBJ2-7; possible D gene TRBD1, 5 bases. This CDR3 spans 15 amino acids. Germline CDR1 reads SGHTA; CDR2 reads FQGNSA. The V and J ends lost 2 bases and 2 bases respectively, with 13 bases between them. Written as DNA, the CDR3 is TGTGCCAGCAGCTTAACCCCTGACAGACCCTACGAGCAGTACTTC. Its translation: CASSLTPDRPYEQYF.

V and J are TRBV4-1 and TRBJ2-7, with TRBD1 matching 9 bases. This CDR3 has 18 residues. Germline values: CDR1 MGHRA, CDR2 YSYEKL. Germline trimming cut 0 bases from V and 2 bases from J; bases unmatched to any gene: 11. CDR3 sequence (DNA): TGCGCCAGCAGCCAAGAACGTGGGCTTGGACAGGGGACCTACGAGCAGTACTTC. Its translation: CASSQERGLGQGTYEQYF.

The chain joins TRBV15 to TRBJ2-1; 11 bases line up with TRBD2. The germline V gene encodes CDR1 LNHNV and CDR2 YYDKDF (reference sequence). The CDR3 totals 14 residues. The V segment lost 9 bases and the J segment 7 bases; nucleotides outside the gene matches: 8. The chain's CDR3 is CATWSSGGINEQFF. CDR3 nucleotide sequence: TGTGCCACTTGGTCTAGCGGGGGGATTAATGAGCAGTTCTTC.